The clone carrying this T cell receptor (beta chain) was recorded many times. Its target is unknown. This record comes from a study of shared clonotypes between healthy human individuals. Notes on the study in general: The low donor count limited represented genetic and exposure-history diversity.

Several immunoSEQ plates held equal portions of the genomic DNA taken from each subset. Clones were sequenced by immunoSEQ multiplex PCR, and TCRdb holds only the in-frame ones, with some missing. The table records 450,000 to 500,000 clones, approximately 79% of them present only once. Roughly 90 million PBMCs went into genomic DNA for unsorted samples. V gave up 5 bases and J gave up 0 bases, with 9 bases separating them. Germline CDR1 is SGHNT and CDR2 is YENEEA. The CDR3 contains 14 residues. Sequencing input: PBMCs. The rearrangement joins TRBV11-3 to TRBJ2-3; D call uncertain. This receptor was identified in a woman aged 40-49 years in good health. Some clones in this sample may be carry-over from other donors' samples. The CDR3 sequence is CASSPRRSTDTQYF. As DNA, the CDR3 is TGTGCCAGCAGCCCCCGGAGAAGCACAGATACGCAGTATTTT.